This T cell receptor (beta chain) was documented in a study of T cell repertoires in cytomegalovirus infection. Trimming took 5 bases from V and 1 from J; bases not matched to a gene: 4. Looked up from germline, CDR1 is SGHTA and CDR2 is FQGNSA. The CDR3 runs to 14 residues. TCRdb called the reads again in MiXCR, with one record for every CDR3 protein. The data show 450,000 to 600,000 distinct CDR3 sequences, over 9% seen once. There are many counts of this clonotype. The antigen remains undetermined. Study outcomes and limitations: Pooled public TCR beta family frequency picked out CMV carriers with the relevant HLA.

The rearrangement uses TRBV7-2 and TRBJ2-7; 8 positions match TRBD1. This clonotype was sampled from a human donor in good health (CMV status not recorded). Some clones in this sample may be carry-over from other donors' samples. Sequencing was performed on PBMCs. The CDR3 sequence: CASSTGQGSYEQYF. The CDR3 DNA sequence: TGTGCCAGCAGCACCGGACAGGGATCCTACGAGCAGTACTTC.